This TCR delta chain was recorded in a study of gamma-delta chains in newborns, infants, children. As for the study in general: Microbial exposure reportedly drives polyclonal innate γδ T cell expansion after birth.

TCRdb used CATT to re-call clones from the reads. Of more than 5,000 delta-chain clones in the sample, approximately 3% are singletons; the top ten hold approximately 15%. As to this clone: A much larger clonotype is one base distant, so this may be a read error. Other DNA sequences from this sample encode an identical CDR3 as well.

CDR3 length: 18 residues. Looked up from germline, CDR1 is GEAIGNYY and CDR2 is EKD. Losses at the gene ends were 4 bases for V and 0 bases for J; bases not matched to a gene: 6. The specimen sequenced was blood. The TCR sequence derives from a child who was a newborn, infant or young child, either healthy, febrile or measles-vaccinated (not recorded which). This chain joins TRDV2 and TRDJ3; 9 bases line up with TRDD3. The CDR3 sequence is CACELLGESSWDTRQMFF. The CDR3 DNA is TGTGCCTGTGAGCTACTGGGGGAAAGCTCCTGGGACACCCGACAGATGTTTTTC.